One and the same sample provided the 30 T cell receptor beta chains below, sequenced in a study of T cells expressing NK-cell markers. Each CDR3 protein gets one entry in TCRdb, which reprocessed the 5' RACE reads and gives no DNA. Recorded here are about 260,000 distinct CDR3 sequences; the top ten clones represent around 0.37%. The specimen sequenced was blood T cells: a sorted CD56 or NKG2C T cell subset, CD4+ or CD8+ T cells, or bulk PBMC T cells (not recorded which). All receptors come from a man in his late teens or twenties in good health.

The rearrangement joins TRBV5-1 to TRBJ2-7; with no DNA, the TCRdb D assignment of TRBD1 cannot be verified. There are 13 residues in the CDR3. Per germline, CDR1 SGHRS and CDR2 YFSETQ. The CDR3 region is CASTATGGNEQYF. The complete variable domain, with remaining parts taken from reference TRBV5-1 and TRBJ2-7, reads KAGVTQTPRYLIKTRGQQVTLSCSPISGHRSVSWYQQTPGQGLQFLFEYFSETQRNKGNFPGRFSGRQFSNSRSEMNVSTLELGDSALYLCASTATGGNEQYFGPGTRLTVT.

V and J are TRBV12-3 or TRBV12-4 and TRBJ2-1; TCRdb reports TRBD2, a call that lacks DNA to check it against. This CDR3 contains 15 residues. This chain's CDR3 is CASSLGSGIPNEQFF.

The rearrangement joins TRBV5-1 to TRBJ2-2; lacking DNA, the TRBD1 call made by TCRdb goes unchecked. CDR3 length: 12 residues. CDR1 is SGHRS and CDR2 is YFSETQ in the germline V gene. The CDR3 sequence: CASSTGGGELFF.

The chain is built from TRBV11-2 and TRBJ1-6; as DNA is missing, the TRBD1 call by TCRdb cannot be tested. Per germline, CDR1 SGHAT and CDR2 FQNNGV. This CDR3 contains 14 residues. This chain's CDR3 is CASRYVSGDSPLHF.

CDR3 residues: CASSLVFFDEQFF. The chain has TRBV7-6 and TRBJ2-1. Germline V gene lookup returns CDR1 SGHVS and CDR2 FNYEAQ. The CDR3 has 13 residues. Variable domain in full (rest from reference TRBV7-6 and TRBJ2-1): GAGVSQSPRYKVTKRGQDVALRCDPISGHVSLYWYRQALGQGPEFLTYFNYEAQQDKSGLPNDRFSAERPEGSISTLTIQRTEQRDSAMYRCASSLVFFDEQFFGPGTRLTVL.

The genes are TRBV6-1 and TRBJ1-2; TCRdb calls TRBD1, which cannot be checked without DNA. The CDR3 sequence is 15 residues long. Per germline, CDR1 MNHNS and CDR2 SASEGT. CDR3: CASRHGRGSNYGYTF.

CDR3 protein: CSPGRERETQYF. The gene calls are TRBV20-1 and TRBJ2-5; the TCRdb D gene call, TRBD2, has no DNA to confirm it. The CDR3 totals 12 residues. Germline assignment: CDR1 DFQATT and CDR2 SNEGSKA (reference sequence).

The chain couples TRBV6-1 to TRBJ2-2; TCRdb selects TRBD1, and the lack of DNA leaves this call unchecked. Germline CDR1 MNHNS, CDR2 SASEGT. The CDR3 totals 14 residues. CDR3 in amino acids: CASRGDRGFGELFF.

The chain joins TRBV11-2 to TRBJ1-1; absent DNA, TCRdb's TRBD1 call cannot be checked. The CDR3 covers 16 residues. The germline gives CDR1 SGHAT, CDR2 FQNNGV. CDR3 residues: CASSLDRVGLNTEAFF.

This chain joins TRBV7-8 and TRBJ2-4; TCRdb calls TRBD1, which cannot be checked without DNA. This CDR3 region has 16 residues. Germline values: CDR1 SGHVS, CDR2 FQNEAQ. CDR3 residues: CASSSKGQLAKNIQYF.

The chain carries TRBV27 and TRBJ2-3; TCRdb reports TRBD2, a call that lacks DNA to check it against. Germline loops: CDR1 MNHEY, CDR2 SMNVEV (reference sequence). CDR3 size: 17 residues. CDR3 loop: CASKYRVGGPYTDTQYF.

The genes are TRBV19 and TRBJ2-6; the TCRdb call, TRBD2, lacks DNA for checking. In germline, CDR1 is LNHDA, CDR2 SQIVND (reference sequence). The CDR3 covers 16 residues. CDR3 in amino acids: CASSSGGPSGANVLTF.

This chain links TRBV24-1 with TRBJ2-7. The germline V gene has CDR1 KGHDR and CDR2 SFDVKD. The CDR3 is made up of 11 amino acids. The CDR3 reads CATSDADEQYF.

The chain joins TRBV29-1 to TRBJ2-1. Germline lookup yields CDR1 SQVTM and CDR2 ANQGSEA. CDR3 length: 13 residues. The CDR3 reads CSVVEVGYNEQFF.

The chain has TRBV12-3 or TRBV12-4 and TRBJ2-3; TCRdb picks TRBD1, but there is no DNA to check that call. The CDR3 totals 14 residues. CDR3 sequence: CASRQTGVSDTQYF.

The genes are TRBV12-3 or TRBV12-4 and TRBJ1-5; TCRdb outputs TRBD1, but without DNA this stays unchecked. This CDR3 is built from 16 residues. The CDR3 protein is CATRSGGDSGGQPQHF.

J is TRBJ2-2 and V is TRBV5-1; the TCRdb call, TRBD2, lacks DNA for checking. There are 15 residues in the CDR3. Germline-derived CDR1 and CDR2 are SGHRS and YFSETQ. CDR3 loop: CASRSEGGSPGELFF. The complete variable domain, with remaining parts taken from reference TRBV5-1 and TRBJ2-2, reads KAGVTQTPRYLIKTRGQQVTLSCSPISGHRSVSWYQQTPGQGLQFLFEYFSETQRNKGNFPGRFSGRQFSNSRSEMNVSTLELGDSALYLCASRSEGGSPGELFFGEGSRLTVL.

The CDR3 protein is CASVGGGTGELFF. The genes are TRBV6-1 and TRBJ2-2; the D gene TCRdb calls, TRBD1, cannot be checked with no DNA. Germline V gene data show CDR1 as MNHNS and CDR2 as SASEGT. The CDR3 contains 13 residues.

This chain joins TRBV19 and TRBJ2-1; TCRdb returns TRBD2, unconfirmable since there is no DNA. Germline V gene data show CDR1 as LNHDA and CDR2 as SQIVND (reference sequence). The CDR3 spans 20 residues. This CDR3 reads CASRRGGMTSGTSYYNEQFF.

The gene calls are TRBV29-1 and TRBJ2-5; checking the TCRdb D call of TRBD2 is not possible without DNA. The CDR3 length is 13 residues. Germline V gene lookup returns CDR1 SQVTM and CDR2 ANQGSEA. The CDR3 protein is CSVLAAFQETQYF.

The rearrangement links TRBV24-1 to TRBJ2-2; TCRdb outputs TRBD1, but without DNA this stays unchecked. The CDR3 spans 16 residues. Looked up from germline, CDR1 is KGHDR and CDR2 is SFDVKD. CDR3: CATSDSDRVVAGELFF.

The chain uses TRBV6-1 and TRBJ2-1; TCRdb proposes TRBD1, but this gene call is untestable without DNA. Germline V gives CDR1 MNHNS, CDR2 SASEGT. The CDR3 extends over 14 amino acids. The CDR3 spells CASTPGMGDNEQFF.

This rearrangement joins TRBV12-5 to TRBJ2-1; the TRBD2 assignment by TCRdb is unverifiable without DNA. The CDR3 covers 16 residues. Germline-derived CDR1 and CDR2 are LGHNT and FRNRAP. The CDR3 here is CASGQRQGSSYNEQFF.

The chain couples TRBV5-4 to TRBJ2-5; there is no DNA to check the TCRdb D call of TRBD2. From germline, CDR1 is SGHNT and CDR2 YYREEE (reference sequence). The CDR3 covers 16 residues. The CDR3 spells CASSSRTSGSGETQYF.

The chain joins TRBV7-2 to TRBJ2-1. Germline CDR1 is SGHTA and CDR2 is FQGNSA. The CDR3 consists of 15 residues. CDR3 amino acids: CASSLERRSYNEQFF. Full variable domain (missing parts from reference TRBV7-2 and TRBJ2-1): GAGVSQSPSNKVTEKGKDVELRCDPISGHTALYWYRQSLGQGLEFLIYFQGNSAPDKSGLPSDRFSAERTGGSVSTLTIQRTQQEDSAVYLCASSLERRSYNEQFFGPGTRLTVL.

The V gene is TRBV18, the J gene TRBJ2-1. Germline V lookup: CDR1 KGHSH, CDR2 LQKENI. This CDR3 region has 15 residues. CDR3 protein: CASSLIAGAHNEQFF.

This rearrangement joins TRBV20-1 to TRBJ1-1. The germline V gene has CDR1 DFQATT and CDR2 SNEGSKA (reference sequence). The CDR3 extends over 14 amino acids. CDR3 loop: CSARDRGLQAEAFF.

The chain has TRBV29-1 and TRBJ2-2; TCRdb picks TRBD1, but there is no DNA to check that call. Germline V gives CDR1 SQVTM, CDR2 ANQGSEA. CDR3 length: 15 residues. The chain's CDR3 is CSAGTGTGATGELFF.

CDR3 sequence: CSASGTGLSNQPQHF. The J gene is TRBJ1-5, the V gene TRBV20-1; as DNA is missing, the TRBD1 call by TCRdb cannot be tested. Per the germline V gene, CDR1 is DFQATT and CDR2 is SNEGSKA (reference sequence). There are 15 residues in the CDR3.

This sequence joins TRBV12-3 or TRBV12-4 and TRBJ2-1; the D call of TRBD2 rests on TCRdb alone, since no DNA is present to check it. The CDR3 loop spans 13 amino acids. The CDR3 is CASNSGAYNEQFF.